Listed below are T cell receptor beta chains from one sample, sequenced in a study of PD-L1 blockade in urothelial cancer. Measured with immunoSEQ multiplex PCR; TCRdb has only the in-frame clones, and not every one. The sample records about 79,000 clones, 86% being singletons. Sample: PBMCs, taken around atezolizumab (anti-PD-L1) treatment. The receptors were sampled from a man in his 60s with urothelial cancer. CDR3s include the opening cysteine and the closing phenylalanine or tryptophan. The D gene is left open where the match is weak. Size tells how often a clone was seen (once, few, many) or the class of an expanded clone, and some rows leave it out.

V gene	D gene	J gene	clone size	CDR3 DNA	CDR3 protein
TRBV7-8	TRBD2	TRBJ2-1	.	TGTGCCAGCAGCCCCCTAGCGGGGGGGACCTACAATGAGCAGTTCTTC	CASSPLAGGTYNEQFF
TRBV11-2	TRBD1	TRBJ1-2	once	TGTGCCAGCAGCAGGGTCTACGGGACAGGGGGCGCCGGCGATGGCTACACCTTC	CASSRVYGTGGAGDGYTF
TRBV7-3	TRBD1	TRBJ1-2	.	TGTGCCAGCAGCCAGAGGGGGCTCGCGGACTATGGCTACACCTTC	CASSQRGLADYGYTF
TRBV4-2	TRBD1	TRBJ1-2	.	TGTGCCAGCAGCCCAGACCCCGGGACAGGCATTAGCTACACCTTC	CASSPDPGTGISYTF
TRBV9	.	TRBJ2-2	.	TGTGCCAGCAGCGTAGAGTTTTCGGTGGCCGGGGAGCTGTTTTTT	CASSVEFSVAGELFF
TRBV7-2	TRBD1	TRBJ1-2	.	TGTGCCAGCAGCCCCTATCGGACAGGGGAAGTAGGCTACACCTTC	CASSPYRTGEVGYTF
TRBV9	.	TRBJ2-5	.	TGTGCCAGCAGCGCTACCGCGGGGTTTTCTCTTGAGACCCAGTACTTC	CASSATAGFSLETQYF
TRBV6-5	TRBD1	TRBJ1-2	.	TGTGCCAGCAGCCCAGACAGGGGGCTCGGCTACACCTTC	CASSPDRGLGYTF
TRBV19	TRBD1	TRBJ1-1	few	TGTGCCAGTAGCCGACAGGGGATGGGAGACACTGAAGCTTTCTTT	CASSRQGMGDTEAFF
TRBV27	.	TRBJ1-6	.	TGTGCCAGCAGTCCTTCCCCGAGCTCCTATAATTCACCCCTCCACTTT	CASSPSPSSYNSPLHF
TRBV5-1	TRBD1	TRBJ1-3	.	TGCGCCAGCAGCTTTTATATGCAGGGGGCTGCTGGAAACACCATATATTTT	CASSFYMQGAAGNTIYF
TRBV6-1	TRBD1	TRBJ1-2	.	TGTGCCAGCATTCGGACAGGGCTTGGCTACACCTTC	CASIRTGLGYTF
TRBV7-2	.	TRBJ2-5	once	TGTGCCAGCAGCTTATGGGAGGAAGAGACCCAGTACTTC	CASSLWEEETQYF
TRBV5-1	.	TRBJ1-1	few	TGCGCCAGCAGTACATCAGGACAGAACACTGAAGCTTTCTTT	CASSTSGQNTEAFF
TRBV15	.	TRBJ2-2	.	TGTGCCACCAGCCCCCGGCGGGTTGATACCGGGGAGCTGTTTTTT	CATSPRRVDTGELFF
TRBV11-3	TRBD1	TRBJ2-2	.	TGTGCCAGCAGCTCCTCCGGGACAGGCCATACCACCGGGGAGCTGTTTTTT	CASSSSGTGHTTGELFF
TRBV4-2	TRBD2	TRBJ2-3	few	TGTGCCAGCAGCCAAGAGGCGGGGGGGTATACGCAGTATTTT	CASSQEAGGYTQYF
TRBV6-4	.	TRBJ1-5	.	TGTGCCAGCAGTGACTCCAGGGTCTCGCATAGCAATCAGCCCCAGCATTTT	CASSDSRVSHSNQPQHF
TRBV2	.	TRBJ2-5	.	TGTGCCAGCAGCACGGGGATAGAGACCCAGTACTTC	CASSTGIETQYF
TRBV14	.	TRBJ2-3	.	TGTGCCAGCAGCCGCGGGGGCACAGATACGCAGTATTTT	CASSRGGTDTQYF
TRBV11-3	.	TRBJ1-1	.	TGTGCCAGCAGCTTAAACAGGTACACTGAAGCTTTCTTT	CASSLNRYTEAFF
TRBV15	.	TRBJ1-5	.	TGTGCCACCAGCAGAGGGGGCGGCAATCAGCCCCAGCATTTT	CATSRGGGNQPQHF
TRBV19	TRBD1	TRBJ1-2	.	TGTGCCAGTAGTATCACAGGGGGCGCTTCAAATGGCTACACCTTC	CASSITGGASNGYTF
TRBV5-1	.	TRBJ2-1	few	TGCGCCAGCAGCTTGGGCGCGGGGAGCCCACGTGAGCAGTTCTTC	CASSLGAGSPREQFF
TRBV9	TRBD2	TRBJ2-3	.	TGTGCCAGCAGCGTTCTAGCGGGGAGCGCAGATACGCAGTATTTT	CASSVLAGSADTQYF
TRBV2	.	TRBJ1-5	once	TGTGCCAGCAGCATACAGGGAAGGGGGGGACAGCCCCAGCATTTT	CASSIQGRGGQPQHF
TRBV5-1	.	TRBJ2-1	.	TGCGCCAGCAGCCTTACCCGGACAGCCTACAATGAGCAGTTCTTC	CASSLTRTAYNEQFF
TRBV11-2	.	TRBJ1-2	once	TGTGCCAGCAGCTATACAGTGGGCGTTAGCTATGGCTACACCTTC	CASSYTVGVSYGYTF
TRBV11-1	.	TRBJ2-7	.	TGTGCCAGCAGCCCCCGACAGGTACGTTCCTACGAGCAGTACTTC	CASSPRQVRSYEQYF
TRBV6-5	TRBD2	TRBJ2-3	.	TGTGCCAGCAGCTCTAGCGGGGGGTCAGATACGCAGTATTTT	CASSSSGGSDTQYF
TRBV4-2	TRBD1	TRBJ2-7	.	TGTGCCAGCAGCCAACCGGGACAGTTCCCCGAGCAGTACTTC	CASSQPGQFPEQYF
TRBV6-5	.	TRBJ2-5	.	TGTGCCAGCAGGACTAGTTTTGGCCGAGAGACCCAGTACTTC	CASRTSFGRETQYF